The 4 T cell receptor beta chains given below trace back to one sample, sequenced in a study of blood T cells in healthy people across ages. A second PCR, run for about 6 to 11 cycles, used a sample-barcoded 5' primer plus a J-beta primer mix. One entry per CDR3 protein, called by TCRdb with MiXCR from the 5' RACE reads. In the table there are around 500,000 distinct CDR3 sequences, around 50% of which are singletons. The sample comprised blood. These receptors were collected from an elderly man in good health.

The chain recombines TRBV20-1 with TRBJ2-1; D is perhaps TRBD1 (6 bases). The CDR3 has 14 residues. V was shortened by 8 bases and J by 9 bases, with 23 bases between the two germline ends. CDR1 and CDR2 (germline): DFQATT, SNEGSKA (reference sequence). CDR3 DNA: TGCAGTACCGCCCGGGACGACCTACAGGGTGAGCAGTTCTTC. Translated: CSTARDDLQGEQFF.

This clonotype was seen a few times. This chain connects TRBV20-1 to TRBJ2-3; 13 bases agree with TRBD2. The CDR3 covers 13 residues. The J segment lost 5 bases and the V segment lost 5 bases, leaving 1 base of the junction unmatched. CDR1 DFQATT and CDR2 SNEGSKA come from the germline V gene (reference sequence). The CDR3 reads CSAGTSGKDTQYF. The CDR3 coding sequence is TGCAGTGCTGGGACTAGCGGGAAAGATACGCAGTATTTT.

The CDR3 protein is CASSFPGGGQETQYF. The CDR3 nucleotides read TGTGCCAGCAGTTTTCCTGGTGGAGGGCAAGAGACCCAGTACTTC. This chain uses TRBV12-3 or TRBV12-4 with TRBJ2-5; the D gene is possibly TRBD2 (6 bases). Between the trimmed V and J ends, which lost 3 bases and 2 bases, there was a span of 13 bases. This CDR3 has 15 residues.

J is TRBJ2-1 and V is TRBV18; D is possibly TRBD2 (5 bases). Germline CDR1 and CDR2: KGHSH and LQKENI. Trimming cost V 3 bases and J 9 bases, with 21 bases left between them. The CDR3 covers 16 residues. In DNA, the CDR3 is TGTGCCAGCTCACCTGCCCAGGTTAGCGCCGGTGGTGAGCAGTTCTTC. Protein product: CASSPAQVSAGGEQFF.